This T cell receptor beta chain was sequenced during a study of type 1 regulatory T cells. Study context: This in vitro CD4 product, T-allo10, is enriched for Tr1 cells and alloantigen-specific. Study findings and constraints: Type 1 regulatory T cells had a more restricted TCR repertoire than non-type 1 regulatory T cells.

Trimming took off 4 bases at V and 5 bases at J, with 13 bases between the two ends. CDR1 and CDR2 (germline): WSHSY, SAAADI. The CDR3 contains 14 residues. Each CDR3 protein is one row after TCRdb ran MiXCR on the reads. Found here are tens of thousands of distinct CDR3 sequences, under 25% of them singletons; the top ten hold 8.3%. A remark on this clonotype: What it recognizes is unknown.

The TCR was taken from a human donor in good health. The sequencing sample was made of cultured type 1 regulatory T (Tr1) cells, either the whole culture or a sorted fraction (not recorded which). The chain is built from TRBV10-2 and TRBJ2-3; D gene uncertain. For the CDR3, the DNA is TGCGCCAGCAGTGGAGACCCGCGCAAAGATACGCAGTATTTT. This gives the protein CASSGDPRKDTQYF.